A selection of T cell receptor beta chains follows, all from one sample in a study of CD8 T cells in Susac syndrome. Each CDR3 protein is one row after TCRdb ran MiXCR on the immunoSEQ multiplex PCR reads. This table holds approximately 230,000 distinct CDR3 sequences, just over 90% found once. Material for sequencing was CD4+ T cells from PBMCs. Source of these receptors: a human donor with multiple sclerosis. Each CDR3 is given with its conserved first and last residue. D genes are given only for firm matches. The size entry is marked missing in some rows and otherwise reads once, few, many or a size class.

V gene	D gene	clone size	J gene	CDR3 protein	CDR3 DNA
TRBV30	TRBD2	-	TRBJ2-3	CAWSVLGTSPPYF	TGTGCCTGGAGTGTACTTGGGACTAGCCCCCCGTATTTT
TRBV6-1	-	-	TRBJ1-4	CASSGPRGSGEKLFF	TGTGCCAGCAGCGGACCGAGAGGGTCCGGTGAAAAACTGTTTTTT
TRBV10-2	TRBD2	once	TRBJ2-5	CASSESTLGRRGETQYF	TGCGCCAGCAGTGAGTCGACTCTCGGGAGGAGGGGAGAGACCCAGTACTTC
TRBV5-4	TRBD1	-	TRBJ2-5	CASSRGQTKETQYF	TGTGCCAGCAGCCGGGGACAGACTAAAGAGACCCAGTACTTC
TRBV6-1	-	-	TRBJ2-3	CASSELKAPRTQYF	TGTGCCAGCAGTGAATTGAAGGCCCCCCGAACGCAGTATTTT
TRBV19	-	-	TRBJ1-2	CASSPEGHTF	TGTGCCAGTAGCCCAGAGGGCCACACCTTC
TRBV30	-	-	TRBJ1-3	CAWSVITGNTIYF	TGTGCCTGGAGTGTCATCACTGGAAACACCATATATTTT
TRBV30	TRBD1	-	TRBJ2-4	CAWSRQGGSKNIQYF	TGTGCCTGGAGCAGACAGGGGGGGAGCAAAAACATTCAGTACTTC
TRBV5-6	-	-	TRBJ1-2	CASSPGTAGSLFGYTF	TGTGCCAGCAGCCCAGGGACGGCGGGAAGCTTGTTCGGCTACACCTTC
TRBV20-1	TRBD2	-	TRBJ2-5	CSAPAGGSQETQYF	TGCAGTGCACCAGCGGGGGGGTCACAAGAGACCCAGTACTTC
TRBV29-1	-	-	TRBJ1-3	CSGQNSENTIYF	TGCAGCGGACAGAACTCTGAAAACACCATATATTTT
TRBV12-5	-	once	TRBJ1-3	CASGLVQGISGNTIYF	TGTGCTAGTGGTTTGGTGCAGGGGATCTCTGGAAACACCATATATTTT
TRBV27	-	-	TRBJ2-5	CASSLLGVAQETQYF	TGTGCCAGCAGCCTTCTAGGAGTGGCCCAAGAGACCCAGTACTTC
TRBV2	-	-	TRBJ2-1	CASRQGLDSGKQFF	TGTGCCAGCAGACAGGGGTTGGATAGCGGTAAGCAGTTCTTC
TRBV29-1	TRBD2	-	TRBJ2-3	CSVGRGEDTQYF	TGCAGCGTTGGACGGGGGGAAGATACGCAGTATTTT
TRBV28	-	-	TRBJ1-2	CASSLHRANYGYTF	TGTGCCAGCAGTTTACACAGGGCTAACTATGGCTACACCTTC
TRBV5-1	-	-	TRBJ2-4	CASSLGDIAKNIQYF	TGCGCCAGCAGCTTGGGAGATATAGCCAAAAACATTCAGTACTTC
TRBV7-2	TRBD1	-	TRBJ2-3	CASSRDRGPDTQYF	TGTGCCAGCAGCCGGGACAGGGGTCCAGATACGCAGTATTTT
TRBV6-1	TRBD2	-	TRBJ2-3	CASSELAGGPDTQYF	TGTGCCAGCAGTGAACTAGCGGGAGGGCCAGATACGCAGTATTTT
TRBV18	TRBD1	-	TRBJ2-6	CASSPKTGSGANVLTF	TGTGCCAGCTCACCGAAGACAGGGTCTGGGGCCAACGTCCTGACTTTC
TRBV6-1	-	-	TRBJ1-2	CASRWDIFSGGYTF	TGTGCCAGCAGATGGGACATTTTCTCTGGTGGCTACACCTTC
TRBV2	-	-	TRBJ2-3	CASNTGRTDTQYF	TGTGCCAGCAACACAGGGAGGACAGATACGCAGTATTTT
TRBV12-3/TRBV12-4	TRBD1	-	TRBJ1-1	CASSSTGMTEAFF	TGTGCCAGCAGTTCGACAGGGATGACTGAAGCTTTCTTT
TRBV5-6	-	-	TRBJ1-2	CASSLLGTANDNYGYTF	TGTGCCAGCAGCTTGCTCGGGACGGCGAACGATAACTATGGCTACACCTTC
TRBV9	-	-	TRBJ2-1	CASSGGVWWSDEQFF	TGTGCCAGCAGCGGGGGGGTTTGGTGGAGCGATGAGCAGTTCTTC
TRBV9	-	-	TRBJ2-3	CASSMIRDSTDTQYF	TGTGCCAGCAGCATGATCCGGGACAGCACAGATACGCAGTATTTT
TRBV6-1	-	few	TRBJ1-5	CASRSDRLKNQPQHF	TGTGCCAGCAGGTCCGACAGGCTAAAGAATCAGCCCCAGCATTTT
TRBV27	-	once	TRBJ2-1	CASSLGFDSSYNEQFF	TGTGCCAGCAGTTTAGGGTTTGACAGCTCCTACAATGAGCAGTTCTTC
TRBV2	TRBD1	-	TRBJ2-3	CASSPRRTGADTQYF	TGTGCCAGCAGTCCCCGCCGGACAGGGGCAGATACGCAGTATTTT
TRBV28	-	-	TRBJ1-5	CASSLGGQDGGQPQHF	TGTGCCAGCAGTTTAGGGGGGCAGGACGGCGGGCAGCCCCAGCATTTT
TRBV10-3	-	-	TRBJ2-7	CATKPGQASYEQYF	TGTGCCACCAAACCCGGACAAGCCTCCTACGAGCAGTACTTC
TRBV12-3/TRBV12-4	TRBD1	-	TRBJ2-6	CASSWRQGAGGANVLTF	TGTGCCAGCAGTTGGAGGCAGGGGGCGGGAGGGGCCAACGTCCTGACTTTC
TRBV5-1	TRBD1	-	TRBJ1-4	CARERQGPINEKLFF	TGCGCCAGAGAAAGACAGGGGCCAATTAATGAAAAACTGTTTTTT
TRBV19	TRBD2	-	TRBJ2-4	CASNEGGDIQYF	TGTGCCAGTAACGAGGGAGGGGACATTCAGTACTTC